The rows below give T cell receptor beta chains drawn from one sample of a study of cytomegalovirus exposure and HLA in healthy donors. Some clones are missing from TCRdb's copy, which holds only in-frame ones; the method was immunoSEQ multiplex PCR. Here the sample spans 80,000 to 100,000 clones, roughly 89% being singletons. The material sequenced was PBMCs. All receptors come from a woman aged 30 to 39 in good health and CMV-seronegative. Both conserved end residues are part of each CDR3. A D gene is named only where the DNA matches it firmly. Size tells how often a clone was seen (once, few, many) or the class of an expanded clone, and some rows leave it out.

cdr3_aa: CASSLESHSPLHF; cdr3_nt: TGCGCCAGCAGCTTGGAATCTCATTCACCCCTCCACTTT; d_call: -; j_call: TRBJ1-6; v_call: TRBV5-1; clone_size: -
cdr3_aa: CASSFFWDRGGNEQFF; cdr3_nt: TGTGCCAGCAGTTTTTTTTGGGACAGGGGGGGCAATGAGCAGTTCTTC; d_call: TRBD1; j_call: TRBJ2-1; v_call: TRBV28; clone_size: -
cdr3_aa: CASSYSPYRAEQYF; cdr3_nt: TGTGCCAGCAGTTACTCGCCCTACAGGGCCGAGCAGTACTTC; d_call: -; j_call: TRBJ2-7; v_call: TRBV6-5; clone_size: -
cdr3_aa: CAFSGDYGYTF; cdr3_nt: TGCGCCTTTTCGGGGGACTATGGCTACACCTTC; d_call: -; j_call: TRBJ1-2; v_call: TRBV29-1; clone_size: -
cdr3_aa: CASSFPLEGTEAFF; cdr3_nt: TGTGCCAGCAGTTTCCCCCTCGAGGGAACTGAAGCTTTCTTT; d_call: -; j_call: TRBJ1-1; v_call: TRBV28; clone_size: -
cdr3_aa: CASSFGLAGDNEQFF; cdr3_nt: TGCGCCAGCAGCTTTGGACTAGCGGGGGACAATGAGCAGTTCTTC; d_call: TRBD2; j_call: TRBJ2-1; v_call: TRBV5-1; clone_size: -
cdr3_aa: CASFEVTANTEAFF; cdr3_nt: TGTGCCAGCTTTGAAGTGACAGCGAACACTGAAGCTTTCTTT; d_call: -; j_call: TRBJ1-1; v_call: TRBV2; clone_size: few
cdr3_aa: CASSPKVTGVSGNTIYF; cdr3_nt: TGTGCCAGCTCACCGAAGGTAACAGGGGTCTCTGGAAACACCATATATTTT; d_call: TRBD1; j_call: TRBJ1-3; v_call: TRBV18; clone_size: once
cdr3_aa: CSAGQLGGQYF; cdr3_nt: TGCAGCGCGGGACAGCTCGGAGGGCAGTACTTC; d_call: TRBD1; j_call: TRBJ2-7; v_call: TRBV29-1; clone_size: -
cdr3_aa: CASSRGTGAPEAFF; cdr3_nt: TGTGCCAGCAGCCGCGGGACAGGGGCGCCAGAAGCTTTCTTT; d_call: TRBD1; j_call: TRBJ1-1; v_call: TRBV7-2; clone_size: -
cdr3_aa: CASSRQDMNTEAFF; cdr3_nt: TGCGCCAGCAGCCGACAGGACATGAACACTGAAGCTTTCTTT; d_call: -; j_call: TRBJ1-1; v_call: TRBV4-1; clone_size: -
cdr3_aa: CASSSEDNSPLHF; cdr3_nt: TGCGCCAGCAGCTCCGAGGATAATTCACCCCTCCACTTT; d_call: -; j_call: TRBJ1-6; v_call: TRBV5-1; clone_size: -
cdr3_aa: CASSFQGENTEAFF; cdr3_nt: TGCGCCAGCAGCTTTCAGGGGGAGAACACTGAAGCTTTCTTT; d_call: TRBD1; j_call: TRBJ1-1; v_call: TRBV5-1; clone_size: -
cdr3_aa: CASSRGGGNQPQHF; cdr3_nt: TGTGCCAGCAGTCGGGGGGGAGGCAATCAGCCCCAGCATTTT; d_call: -; j_call: TRBJ1-5; v_call: TRBV6-6; clone_size: -
cdr3_aa: CASSQLFGSDNEQFF; cdr3_nt: TGTGCCAGCAGCCAACTCTTCGGTTCGGACAATGAGCAGTTCTTC; d_call: -; j_call: TRBJ2-1; v_call: TRBV14; clone_size: -
cdr3_aa: CASSLLTGIIFYEQYF; cdr3_nt: TGTGCCAGCAGCTTGTTGACAGGGATCATATTCTACGAGCAGTACTTC; d_call: TRBD1; j_call: TRBJ2-7; v_call: TRBV5-5; clone_size: -
cdr3_aa: CASSLTSAYEQYF; cdr3_nt: TGTGCCAGCAGTTTAACTTCAGCGTACGAGCAGTACTTC; d_call: -; j_call: TRBJ2-7; v_call: TRBV28; clone_size: -
cdr3_aa: CAISSTGEANYGYTF; cdr3_nt: TGTGCCATCAGCTCCACAGGGGAAGCTAACTATGGCTACACCTTC; d_call: TRBD1; j_call: TRBJ1-2; v_call: TRBV10-3; clone_size: -
cdr3_aa: CASSMVVDSHLEGYTF; cdr3_nt: TGTGCCAGTAGTATGGTGGTAGACAGCCATTTGGAGGGCTACACCTTC; d_call: -; j_call: TRBJ1-2; v_call: TRBV19; clone_size: -
cdr3_aa: CASLDRGLNTEAFF; cdr3_nt: TGTGCCAGCCTAGACAGGGGGCTGAACACTGAAGCTTTCTTT; d_call: TRBD1; j_call: TRBJ1-1; v_call: TRBV6-1; clone_size: -
cdr3_aa: CASSFSPSEKLFF; cdr3_nt: TGTGCCAGCAGCTTTTCCCCGTCTGAAAAACTGTTTTTT; d_call: -; j_call: TRBJ1-4; v_call: TRBV7-7; clone_size: -
cdr3_aa: CASNPLSNNEQFF; cdr3_nt: TGTGCCAGCAACCCTCTATCAAACAATGAGCAGTTCTTC; d_call: -; j_call: TRBJ2-1; v_call: TRBV27; clone_size: -
cdr3_aa: CASSPDRGLYGYTF; cdr3_nt: TGTGCCAGCAGTCCGGACAGGGGGCTGTATGGCTACACCTTC; d_call: TRBD1; j_call: TRBJ1-2; v_call: TRBV27; clone_size: -
cdr3_aa: CASSLSLAGGYEQYF; cdr3_nt: TGTGCCAGCAGCTTATCCCTAGCGGGGGGCTACGAGCAGTACTTC; d_call: TRBD2; j_call: TRBJ2-7; v_call: TRBV7-8; clone_size: -
cdr3_aa: CASSHDRGQLNEQFF; cdr3_nt: TGCGCCAGCAGCCATGATCGTGGACAGCTCAATGAGCAGTTCTTC; d_call: -; j_call: TRBJ2-1; v_call: TRBV4-1; clone_size: -
cdr3_aa: CASHDRVGGYTF; cdr3_nt: TGTGCCAGCCATGACAGGGTGGGTGGCTACACCTTC; d_call: TRBD1; j_call: TRBJ1-2; v_call: TRBV9; clone_size: once
cdr3_aa: CATKAEGTGRNQPQHF; cdr3_nt: TGTGCCACCAAAGCGGAGGGGACAGGGAGAAATCAGCCCCAGCATTTT; d_call: TRBD1; j_call: TRBJ1-5; v_call: TRBV15; clone_size: few
cdr3_aa: CASSFNLRGTKNIQYF; cdr3_nt: TGTGCCAGCAGCTTTAACCTCAGGGGAACCAAAAACATTCAGTACTTC; d_call: -; j_call: TRBJ2-4; v_call: TRBV13; clone_size: -
cdr3_aa: CASRAGGVNQPQHF; cdr3_nt: TGTGCCAGCAGGGCGGGGGGTGTGAATCAGCCCCAGCATTTT; d_call: -; j_call: TRBJ1-5; v_call: TRBV6-5; clone_size: -
cdr3_aa: CASSPSGLQNTEAFF; cdr3_nt: TGTGCCAGCAGCCCCTCGGGACTGCAGAACACTGAAGCTTTCTTT; d_call: -; j_call: TRBJ1-1; v_call: TRBV7-3; clone_size: -
cdr3_aa: CASSLLILGRVDTQYF; cdr3_nt: TGTGCCAGCAGTTTACTCATACTAGGGAGGGTAGATACGCAGTATTTT; d_call: TRBD2; j_call: TRBJ2-3; v_call: TRBV27; clone_size: few
cdr3_aa: CASSRGQDSALNTEAFF; cdr3_nt: TGTGCCAGCAGCAGAGGACAGGATTCCGCTCTGAACACTGAAGCTTTCTTT; d_call: TRBD1; j_call: TRBJ1-1; v_call: TRBV7-6; clone_size: -
cdr3_aa: CASSSRDTQYF; cdr3_nt: TGTGCCAGCAGCAGCCGGGATACGCAGTATTTT; d_call: -; j_call: TRBJ2-3; v_call: TRBV11-2; clone_size: -
cdr3_aa: CCRDSSYGYTF; cdr3_nt: TGCTGTCGGGACTCCAGCTATGGCTACACCTTC; d_call: -; j_call: TRBJ1-2; v_call: TRBV20-1; clone_size: -
cdr3_aa: CASSLGLGIGEQFF; cdr3_nt: TGTGCCAGCAGCTTAGGACTAGGGATCGGTGAGCAGTTCTTC; d_call: -; j_call: TRBJ2-1; v_call: TRBV13; clone_size: -
cdr3_aa: CASSSGQDVPETQYF; cdr3_nt: TGTGCCAGCAGCTCGGGACAGGACGTTCCAGAGACCCAGTACTTC; d_call: TRBD1; j_call: TRBJ2-5; v_call: TRBV27; clone_size: -